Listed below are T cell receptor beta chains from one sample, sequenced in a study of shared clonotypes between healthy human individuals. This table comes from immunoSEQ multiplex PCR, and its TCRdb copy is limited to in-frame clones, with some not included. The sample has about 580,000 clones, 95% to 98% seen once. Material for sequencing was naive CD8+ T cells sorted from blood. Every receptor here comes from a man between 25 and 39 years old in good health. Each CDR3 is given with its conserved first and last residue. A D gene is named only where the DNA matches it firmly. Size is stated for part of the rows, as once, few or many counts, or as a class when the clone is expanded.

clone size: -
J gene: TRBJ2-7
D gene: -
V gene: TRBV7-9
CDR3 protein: CASSLGGPAYEQYF
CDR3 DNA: TGTGCCAGCAGCTTAGGGGGGCCCGCCTACGAGCAGTACTTC

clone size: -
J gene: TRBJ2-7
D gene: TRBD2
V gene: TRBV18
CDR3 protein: CASSTSGRGYEQYF
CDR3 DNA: TGTGCCAGCTCGACGAGCGGGAGAGGCTACGAGCAGTACTTC

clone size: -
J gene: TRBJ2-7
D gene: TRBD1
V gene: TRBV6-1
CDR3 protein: CASSETRDRDHEQYF
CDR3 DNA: TGTGCCAGCAGTGAGACCCGGGACAGGGACCACGAGCAGTACTTC

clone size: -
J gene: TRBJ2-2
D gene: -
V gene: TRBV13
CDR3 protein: CASSLVGGGAGELFF
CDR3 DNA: TGTGCCAGCAGCTTAGTCGGAGGGGGAGCCGGGGAGCTGTTTTTT

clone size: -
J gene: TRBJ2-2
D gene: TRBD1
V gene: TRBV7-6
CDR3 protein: CASSSRTGPASDTGELFF
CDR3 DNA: TGTGCCAGCAGCTCCCGGACAGGGCCCGCCTCGGACACCGGGGAGCTGTTTTTT

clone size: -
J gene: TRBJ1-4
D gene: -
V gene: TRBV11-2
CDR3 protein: CASSFSGKLFF
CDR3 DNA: TGTGCCAGCAGCTTTTCTGGAAAACTGTTTTTT

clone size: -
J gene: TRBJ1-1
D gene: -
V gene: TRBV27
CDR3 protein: CASSPTRGFAEAFF
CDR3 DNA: TGTGCCAGCAGTCCCACCAGAGGGTTTGCCGAAGCTTTCTTT

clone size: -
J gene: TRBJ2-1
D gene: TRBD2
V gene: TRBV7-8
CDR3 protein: CASSRNRLAGGRDGQFF
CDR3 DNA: TGTGCCAGCAGCCGAAATCGACTAGCGGGAGGAAGGGACGGGCAGTTCTTC

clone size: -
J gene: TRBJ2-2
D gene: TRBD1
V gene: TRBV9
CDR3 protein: CASSGSGQGVTGELFF
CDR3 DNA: TGTGCCAGCAGCGGGTCGGGACAGGGTGTTACCGGGGAGCTGTTTTTT

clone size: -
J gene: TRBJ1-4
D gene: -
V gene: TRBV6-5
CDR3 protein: CASSPLKGDEKLFF
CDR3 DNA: TGTGCCAGCAGTCCCCTGAAGGGGGATGAAAAACTGTTTTTT

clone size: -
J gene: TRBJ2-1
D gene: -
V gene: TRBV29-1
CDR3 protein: CSAETATYNEQFF
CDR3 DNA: TGCAGCGCCGAGACAGCCACTTACAATGAGCAGTTCTTC

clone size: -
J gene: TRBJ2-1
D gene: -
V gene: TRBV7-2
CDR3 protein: CASSYRYNEQFF
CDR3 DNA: TGTGCCAGCAGTTACAGATACAATGAGCAGTTCTTC

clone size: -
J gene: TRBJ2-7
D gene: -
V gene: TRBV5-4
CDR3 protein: CASSPGGAGEQYF
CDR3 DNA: TGTGCCAGCAGCCCGGGCGGCGCGGGTGAGCAGTACTTC

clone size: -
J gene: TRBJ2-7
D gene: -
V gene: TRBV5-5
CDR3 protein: CASSLFAGDYEQYF
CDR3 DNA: TGTGCCAGCAGCTTGTTTGCAGGCGACTACGAGCAGTACTTC

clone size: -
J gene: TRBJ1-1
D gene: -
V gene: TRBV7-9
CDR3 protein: CASSRRRGENTEAFF
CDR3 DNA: TGTGCCAGCAGCCGTAGAAGAGGGGAGAACACTGAAGCTTTCTTT

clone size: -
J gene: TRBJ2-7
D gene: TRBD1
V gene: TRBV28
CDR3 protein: CASKPGQSYEQYF
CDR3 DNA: TGTGCCAGCAAACCGGGACAGTCTTACGAGCAGTACTTC

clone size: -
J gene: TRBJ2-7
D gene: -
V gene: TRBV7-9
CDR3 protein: CASSLGTVSSYEQYF
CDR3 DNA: TGTGCCAGCAGCTTAGGGACAGTAAGCTCCTACGAGCAGTACTTC

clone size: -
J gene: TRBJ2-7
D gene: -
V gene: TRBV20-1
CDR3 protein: CRQYEQYF
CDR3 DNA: TGCAGGCAGTACGAGCAGTACTTC

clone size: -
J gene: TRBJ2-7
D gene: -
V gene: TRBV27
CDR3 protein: CASSSPLGQRHPYEQYF
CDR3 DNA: TGTGCCAGCAGTTCACCCTTAGGTCAGCGGCATCCCTACGAGCAGTACTTC

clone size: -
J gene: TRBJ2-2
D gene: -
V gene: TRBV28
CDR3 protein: CATLLLGDSELFF
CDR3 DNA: TGTGCCACCCTCTTATTGGGGGACTCCGAGCTGTTTTTT

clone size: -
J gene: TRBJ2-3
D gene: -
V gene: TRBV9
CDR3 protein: CASSVASSRLPDTQYF
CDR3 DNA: TGTGCCAGCAGCGTAGCGAGTTCTAGACTCCCAGATACGCAGTATTTT

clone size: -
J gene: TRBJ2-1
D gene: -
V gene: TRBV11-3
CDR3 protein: CASSLDGGSGNEQFF
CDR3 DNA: TGTGCCAGCAGCTTAGATGGAGGGAGCGGCAATGAGCAGTTCTTC

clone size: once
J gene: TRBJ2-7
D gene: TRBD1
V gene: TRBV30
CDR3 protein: CAWDQGANEQYF
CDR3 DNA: TGTGCCTGGGACCAGGGGGCTAACGAGCAGTACTTC

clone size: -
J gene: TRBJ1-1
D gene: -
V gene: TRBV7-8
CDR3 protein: CASSLRTTVNTEAFF
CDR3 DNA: TGTGCCAGCAGCTTAAGGACTACGGTGAACACTGAAGCTTTCTTT

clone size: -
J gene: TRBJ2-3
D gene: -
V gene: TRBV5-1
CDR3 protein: CASSLDMRGADTQYF
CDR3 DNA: TGCGCCAGCAGCTTGGATATGAGGGGGGCCGATACGCAGTATTTT

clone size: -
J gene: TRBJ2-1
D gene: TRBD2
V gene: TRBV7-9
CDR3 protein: CASSMFIFTTSSYNEQFF
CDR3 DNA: TGTGCCAGCAGCATGTTCATTTTCACGACTAGCAGCTACAATGAGCAGTTCTTC

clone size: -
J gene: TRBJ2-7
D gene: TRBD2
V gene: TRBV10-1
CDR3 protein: CASSAGLGTYEQYF
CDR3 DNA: TGCGCCAGCAGCGCAGGACTAGGTACCTACGAGCAGTACTTC

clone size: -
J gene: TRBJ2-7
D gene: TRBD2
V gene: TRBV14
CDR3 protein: CASSLGLAGVYEQYF
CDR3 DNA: TGTGCCAGCAGCCTAGGACTAGCGGGCGTATACGAGCAGTACTTC

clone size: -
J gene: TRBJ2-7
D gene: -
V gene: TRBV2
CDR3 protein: CASRGVNSYEQYF
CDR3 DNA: TGTGCCAGCAGGGGGGTAAACTCCTACGAGCAGTACTTC

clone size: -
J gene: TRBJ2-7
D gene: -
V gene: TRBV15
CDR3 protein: CATSPTPTKEQYF
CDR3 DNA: TGTGCCACCAGCCCCACACCCACAAAGGAGCAGTACTTC

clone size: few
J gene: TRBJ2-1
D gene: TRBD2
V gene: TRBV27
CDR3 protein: CASSTGLAGSYNEQFF
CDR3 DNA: TGTGCCAGCAGTACGGGACTAGCGGGTTCCTACAATGAGCAGTTCTTC

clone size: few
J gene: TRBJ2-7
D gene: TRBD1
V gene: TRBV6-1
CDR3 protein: CASRDPTGGNEQYF
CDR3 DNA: TGTGCCAGCAGAGATCCGACAGGGGGCAACGAGCAGTACTTC

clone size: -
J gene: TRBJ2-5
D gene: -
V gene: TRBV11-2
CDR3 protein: CASSLNLVAETQYF
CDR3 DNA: TGTGCCAGCAGCTTAAATCTGGTGGCAGAGACCCAGTACTTC

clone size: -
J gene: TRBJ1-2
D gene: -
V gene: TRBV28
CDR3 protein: CASSLDNNYGYTF
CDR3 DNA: TGTGCCAGCAGTTTGGACAATAACTATGGCTACACCTTC

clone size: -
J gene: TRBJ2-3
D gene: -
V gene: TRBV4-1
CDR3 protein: CASSQHREDTQYF
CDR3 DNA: TGCGCCAGCAGCCAGCACAGGGAGGATACGCAGTATTTT

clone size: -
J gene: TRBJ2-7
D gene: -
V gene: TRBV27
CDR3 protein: CASSFSRGGSEYEQYF
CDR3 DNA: TGTGCCAGCAGTTTCTCGAGGGGGGGCAGCGAATACGAGCAGTACTTC

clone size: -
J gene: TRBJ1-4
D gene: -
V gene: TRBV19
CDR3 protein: CATGIRDSEKLFF
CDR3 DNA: TGTGCCACCGGAATCCGGGACTCTGAAAAACTGTTTTTT

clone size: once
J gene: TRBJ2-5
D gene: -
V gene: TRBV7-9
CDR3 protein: CASQQGQETQYF
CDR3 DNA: TGTGCCAGCCAACAGGGTCAAGAGACCCAGTACTTC

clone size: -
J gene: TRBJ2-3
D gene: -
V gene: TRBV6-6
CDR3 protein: CASSYSRASSDTQYF
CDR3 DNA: TGTGCCAGCAGTTACTCGAGGGCCTCGTCAGATACGCAGTATTTT

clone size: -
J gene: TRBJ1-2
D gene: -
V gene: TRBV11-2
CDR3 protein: CASSSTGIGYTF
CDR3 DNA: TGTGCCAGCAGCTCTACAGGGATTGGCTACACCTTC

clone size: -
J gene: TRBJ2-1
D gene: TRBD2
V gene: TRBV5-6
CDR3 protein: CASSPRIAGGVGTFF
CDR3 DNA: TGTGCCAGCAGCCCTCGGATAGCGGGAGGGGTCGGTACGTTCTTC

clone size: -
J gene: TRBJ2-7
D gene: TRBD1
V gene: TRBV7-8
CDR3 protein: CASSPRAGGPLRGEQYF
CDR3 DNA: TGTGCCAGCAGCCCCCGCGCAGGGGGCCCGTTGAGGGGCGAGCAGTACTTC

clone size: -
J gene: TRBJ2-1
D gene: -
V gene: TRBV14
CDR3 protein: CASSQDFTPLPNEQFF
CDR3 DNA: TGTGCCAGCAGCCAAGACTTCACTCCACTACCCAATGAGCAGTTCTTC

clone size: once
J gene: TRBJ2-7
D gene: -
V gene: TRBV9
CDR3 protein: CASSFSICGCPLEQYF
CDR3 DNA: TGTGCCAGCAGCTTCTCGATCTGCGGTTGCCCTCTCGAGCAGTACTTC

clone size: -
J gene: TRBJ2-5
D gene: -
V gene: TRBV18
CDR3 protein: CASSPKTGPGVQETQYF
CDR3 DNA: TGTGCCAGCTCACCCAAGACAGGACCCGGAGTCCAAGAGACCCAGTACTTC

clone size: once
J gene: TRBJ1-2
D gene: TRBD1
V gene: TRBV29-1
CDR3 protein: CSVDMGQRANYGYTF
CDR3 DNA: TGCAGCGTTGATATGGGACAGCGAGCTAACTATGGCTACACCTTC

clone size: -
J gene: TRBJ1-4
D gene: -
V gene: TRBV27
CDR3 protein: CASSLSRGTGELFF
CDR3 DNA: TGTGCCAGCAGTTTATCCCGGGGGACGGGAGAACTGTTTTTT

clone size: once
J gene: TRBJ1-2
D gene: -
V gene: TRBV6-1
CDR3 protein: CASSVWGINYGYTF
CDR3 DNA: TGTGCCAGCAGTGTTTGGGGGATTAACTATGGCTACACCTTC